These 4 T cell receptor beta chains came from one sample sequenced in a study of T cell responses to AZD1222 COVID-19 vaccine. TCRdb's copy holds only in-frame clones and misses some; the assay was immunoSEQ multiplex PCR. The sample gives 130,000 to 150,000 clones, roughly 92% of which show up once; over 1.5% is in the top ten. Specimen: peripheral blood, collected on day 0 of AZD1222 vaccination. The receptor set was obtained from an adult in good health.

V usage is TRBV10-1 and J usage is TRBJ1-1; the match to TRBD1 covers 8 bases. The CDR3 spans 13 residues. The V segment lost 4 bases and the J segment 5 bases; nucleotides outside the gene matches: 3. Germline V CDR1 and CDR2: WNHNN, SYGVQD (reference sequence). CDR3 residues: CASSAGGATEAFF. As DNA, the CDR3 is TGCGCCAGCAGTGCAGGGGGCGCGACTGAAGCTTTCTTT.

This chain uses TRBV19 with TRBJ2-7, with D possibly TRBD1 on 7 matching bases. The CDR3 extends over 12 amino acids. Trimming stripped 4 bases from V and 5 bases from J, with 9 bases between. Germline V gene lookup returns CDR1 LNHDA and CDR2 SQIVND (reference sequence). DNA of the CDR3: TGTGCCAGTAGTAGCAGGGGGGACGAGCAGTACTTC. This gives the protein CASSSRGDEQYF.

This chain joins TRBV7-2 and TRBJ2-1; 7 bases line up with TRBD1. The germline CDR1 and CDR2 sequences are SGHTA and FQGNSA. The CDR3 length is 16 residues. Germline trimming cut 6 bases from V and 5 bases from J; bases unmatched to any gene: 13. DNA of the CDR3: TGTGCCAGCAGGGGACAGTCGAACTCCTTTAACAATGAGCAGTTCTTC. Its translation is CASRGQSNSFNNEQFF.

This rearrangement joins TRBV10-2 to TRBJ2-1; TRBD2 aligns across 11 bases. The germline V gene encodes CDR1 WSHSY and CDR2 SAAADI. With V trimmed by 5 bases and J by 4 bases, 7 bases remained unmatched. CDR3 length equals 16 residues. The chain's CDR3 is CASSSPLAGGYNEQFF. In DNA, the CDR3 is TGCGCCAGCAGTTCACCTTTAGCGGGAGGGTACAATGAGCAGTTCTTC.